The 19 T cell receptor beta chains below come from one sample, sequenced in a study of T cells in women clearing cervical HPV infection. Some clones are missing from TCRdb's copy, which holds only in-frame ones; the method was immunoSEQ multiplex PCR. The sample has about 20,000 clones; the top ten hold 6.5% to 8%. Specimen: blood buffy coat. These receptors were taken from a woman aged 18-70 years with a cervical HPV16 infection that either progressed to CIN3+ or cleared (not recorded which).

Comments on this clone: An end of the junction does not agree with germline; a read error may underlie this. The read terminates 3 residues before the CDR3 end, so the remaining end is supplied by the germline J gene. Distinct nucleotide sequences in the sample also encode this CDR3. The chain carries TRBV19 and TRBJ1-3; possible D gene TRBD1, 5 bases. Germline CDR1 LNHDA, CDR2 SQIVND (reference sequence). CDR3 length: 14 amino acids. The CDR3 here is CASTVDNPGNTIYF. The part of the CDR3 DNA that was read is TGTGCCAGTACCGTGGACAATCCTGGAAACACT.

Worth noting for this clone: The junction shows a germline mismatch at one end, possibly a read error. Coverage ceases 3 residues before the CDR3 finishes, and the germline J gene fills in the end. V is TRBV4-2 and J is TRBJ1-1; TRBD1 is a possible D gene (6 bases). The V gene's germline CDR1 is LGHNA and CDR2 YNFKEQ. This CDR3 spans 15 amino acids. This CDR3 reads CASSQDPGAGTEAFF. CDR3 DNA (partial): TGCGCCAGCAGCCAAGATCCAGGGGCAGGGACTGAA.

As concerns this clone: The DNA ends 3 residues before the CDR3 does, and the rest of the CDR3 is filled in from the germline J gene. This chain links TRBV4-2 with TRBJ2-3; D gene uncertain. This CDR3 region has 14 residues. V was clipped by 1 base and J by 2 bases, with 7 bases between them. Germline CDR1 is LGHNA and CDR2 is YNFKEQ. CDR3 loop: CASSQGLITDTQYF. The sequenced CDR3 bases are TGTGCCAGCAGCCAAGGGCTGATCACAGATACG.

Notes on this clone: Read sequence stops 3 residues before the CDR3 end, and the germline J gene provides the missing end. This sequence joins TRBV4-1 and TRBJ2-3, with 11 bases fitting TRBD2. This CDR3 region has 16 residues. With V trimmed by 4 bases and J by 1 base, 4 bases remained unmatched. CDR1 is MGHRA, CDR2 YSYEKL, per germline. The covered CDR3 bases are TGCGCCAGCAGCCCTCCGACTAGCGGGGGCACAGATACG. Its translation is CASSPPTSGGTDT. The CDR3 in its entirety is CASSPPTSGGTDTQYF.

To note about this clone: The read ends 3 residues before the CDR3 terminus; that terminus is restored from the germline J gene. The rearrangement links TRBV29-1 to TRBJ2-5; D perhaps matches TRBD1 (7 bases). The CDR3 runs 15 residues. Trimming removed 7 bases at V and 3 bases at J, with 21 bases between. Looked up from germline, CDR1 is SQVTM and CDR2 is ANQGSEA. The DNA read from the CDR3 is TGCAGCGCCGAGTTGAGCAGGGGGGTAGAAGAGACC. It encodes CSAELSRGVEET. In full, the CDR3 reads CSAELSRGVEETQYF. Using reference TRBV29-1 and TRBJ2-5 for the parts outside the CDR3, the full variable domain is SAVISQKPSRDICQRGTSLTIQCQVDSQVTMMFWYRQQPGQSLTLIATANQGSEATYESGFVIDKFPISRPNLTFSTLTVSNMSPEDSSIYLCSAELSRGVEETQYFGPGTRLLVL.

Comment on this clone: The DNA ends 3 residues before the CDR3 does, and the rest of the CDR3 is filled in from the germline J gene. The chain is built from TRBV14 and TRBJ2-7; D is unresolved. The CDR3 is 13 residues long. Trimming removed 0 bases at V and 6 bases at J, with 9 bases between. Germline CDR1 is SGHDN and CDR2 is FVKESK. The CDR3 DNA, read in part, is TGTGCCAGCAGCCAAGAAAGGGTCAGCGAG. Its protein is CASSQERVSE. The whole CDR3 sequence is CASSQERVSEQYF.

This clone counts as medium-sized by frequency. The CDR3 extends 3 residues past the end of the read, so its final part is completed from the germline J gene. The chain couples TRBV19 to TRBJ2-4, with 7 positions matching TRBD1. CDR3 length: 12 residues. CDR1 and CDR2 from the germline V gene are LNHDA and SQIVND (reference sequence). J lost 8 bases, V lost 6 bases, and 4 bases had no gene match. CDR3 protein: CASSAQGDIQYF. CDR3 DNA, as far as it was read: TGTGCCAGTAGCGCGCAGGGGGACATT.

As to this clone: The sequenced fragment ends 3 residues before the CDR3 boundary, so the rest is inferred from the germline J gene. The chain is built from TRBV18 and TRBJ1-6, with D maybe TRBD1 (5 bases). The CDR3 runs 14 residues. Germline CDR1 and CDR2: KGHSH and LQKENI. V was clipped by 1 base and J by 10 bases, with 11 bases between them. The CDR3 spells CASSPQGPQSPLHF. The covered CDR3 bases are TGTGCCAGCTCACCACAGGGGCCCCAATCACCC.

Of note for this clone: The read finishes 3 residues shy of the CDR3 end, and the germline J gene is used to complete it. The chain recombines TRBV2 with TRBJ2-7; the match to TRBD2 covers 7 bases. The CDR3 consists of 14 residues. The junction had 6 bases not matched to a gene; V was cut back by 3 bases and J by 4 bases. Germline V gene data show CDR1 as SNHLY and CDR2 as FYNNEI. The sequenced part of the CDR3 DNA is TGTGCCAGCAGTGATCCTAGCGGAGGTTACGAG. Protein product: CASSDPSGGYE. The whole CDR3 sequence is CASSDPSGGYEQYF.

About this clone itself: The CDR3 goes on 3 residues after the read ends, and that part is filled in from the germline J gene. This chain uses TRBV11-2 with TRBJ2-3, with unresolved D. Germline V gene sequence: CDR1 SGHAT, CDR2 FQNNGV. The CDR3 totals 15 residues. Partial CDR3 DNA: TGTGCCAGCAGCTTAGTAGGCGCTCTAGAAGAGACG. Translating gives CASSLVGALEET. The CDR3 in its entirety is CASSLVGALEETQYF. Using reference TRBV11-2 and TRBJ2-3 for the parts outside the CDR3, the full variable domain is EAGVAQSPRYKIIEKRQSVAFWCNPISGHATLYWYQQILGQGPKLLIQFQNNGVVDDSQLPKDRFSAERLKGVDSTLKIQPAKLEDSAVYLCASSLVGALEETQYFGPGTRLTVL.

The DNA read from the CDR3 is TGTGCCAGCAGCTTAGGAGGGGTTGGGGCCAAAAACATT. Its protein product is CASSLGGVGAKNI. The complete CDR3 protein is CASSLGGVGAKNIQYF. This rearrangement joins TRBV7-3 to TRBJ2-4, with D perhaps TRBD2 (6 bases). Read sequence stops 3 residues before the CDR3 end, and the germline J gene provides the missing end. V was shortened by 2 bases and J by 1 base, with 12 bases between the two germline ends. This CDR3 region has 16 residues. In germline, CDR1 is SGHTA, CDR2 FQGTGA.

About this clone: Sequencing ends 3 residues short of the CDR3 end; the germline J gene provides the rest. The chain recombines TRBV6-2 or TRBV6-3 with TRBJ2-3; 8 bases are a match to TRBD2. The length of the CDR3 is 15 residues. Germline V gene data show CDR1 as MNHEY and CDR2 as SVGEGT. This CDR3 reads CASSTLAAPQETQYF. Partial CDR3 DNA: TGTGCCAGCAGTACACTAGCGGCCCCTCAAGAGACG.

As to this clone: The read stops 3 residues short of the end of the CDR3; the missing end is completed from the germline J gene. The chain uses TRBV19 and TRBJ1-2, with no clear D. In germline, CDR1 is LNHDA, CDR2 SQIVND (reference sequence). The CDR3 totals 16 residues. Incomplete CDR3 DNA: TGTGCCAGTAGTGCCGGAAGACTAGCGGGCACAGATACC. Residues: CASSAGRLAGTDT. The entire CDR3 reads CASSAGRLAGTDTYTF.

In the case of this clone: The CDR3 extends 3 residues past the end of the read, so its final part is completed from the germline J gene. The rearrangement uses TRBV19 and TRBJ2-1; the D gene is possibly TRBD2 (6 bases). Germline values: CDR1 LNHDA, CDR2 SQIVND (reference sequence). Trimming stripped 6 bases from V and 0 bases from J, with 18 bases between. This CDR3 contains 17 residues. CDR3 DNA (partial): TGTGCCAGTAGCCAACTTAGGGACTCCATCTCCTACAATGAG. Residues: CASSQLRDSISYNE. The complete CDR3 sequence is CASSQLRDSISYNEQFF. The entire variable domain, with the rest obtained from reference TRBV19 and TRBJ2-1, is as follows: DGGITQSPKYLFRKEGQNVTLSCEQNLNHDAMYWYRQDPGQGLRLIYYSQIVNDFQKGDIAEGYSVSREKKESFPLTVTSAQKNPTAFYLCASSQLRDSISYNEQFFGPGTRLTVL.

Regarding this clone: The CDR3 end is not reached by the read, which stops 3 residues before it; the germline J gene fills it in. V gene TRBV2 combines with J gene TRBJ2-4; 7 bases fit TRBD1. CDR1 SNHLY and CDR2 FYNNEI come from the germline V gene. The CDR3 length is 12 residues. The DNA read from the CDR3 is TGTGCCAGCAGCCCACAGGGGTTCGGT. Its translation is CASSPQGFG. The CDR3 as a whole reads CASSPQGFGQYF.

With respect to this clone: The read ends 3 residues before the CDR3 terminus; that terminus is restored from the germline J gene. The gene calls are TRBV18 and TRBJ1-4; possible D gene TRBD1, 5 bases. This CDR3 is 14 amino acids long. In germline, CDR1 is KGHSH, CDR2 LQKENI. The V end was cut by 3 bases, the J end by 7 bases, with 12 bases between. The sequenced part of the CDR3 DNA is TGTGCCAGCTCACCCGGGGGGAGCAGTGAAAAA. Encoded protein: CASSPGGSSEK. The whole CDR3 sequence reads CASSPGGSSEKLFF.

Comment on this clone: The CDR3 end lies 3 residues beyond the end of the read and is filled in from the germline J gene. The rearrangement uses TRBV10-1 and TRBJ2-2, with 7 bases fitting TRBD1. Losses at the gene ends were 2 bases for V and 6 bases for J; bases not matched to a gene: 21. Germline CDR1 and CDR2: WNHNN and SYGVQD (reference sequence). The CDR3 consists of 20 residues. CDR3 region: CASSERFDRAKTRVAGELFF. The part of the CDR3 DNA that was read is TGCGCCAGCAGTGAGCGGTTTGACAGGGCCAAAACCCGGGTGGCCGGGGAG.

The CDR3 bases that were read are TGTGCCAGTAGCCGACAGGGGCCCTACGAG. Residues: CASSRQGPYE. The CDR3 in its entirety is CASSRQGPYEQYF. The chain recombines TRBV19 with TRBJ2-7, with 8 bases fitting TRBD1. The read gets to within 3 residues of the CDR3 end, and the germline J gene fills in the rest. Germline CDR1 is LNHDA and CDR2 is SQIVND (reference sequence). The V and J ends lost 6 bases and 2 bases, in that order; junction bases with no gene match: 3. The CDR3 loop spans 13 amino acids. Variable domain in full (rest from reference TRBV19 and TRBJ2-7): DGGITQSPKYLFRKEGQNVTLSCEQNLNHDAMYWYRQDPGQGLRLIYYSQIVNDFQKGDIAEGYSVSREKKESFPLTVTSAQKNPTAFYLCASSRQGPYEQYFGPGTRLTVT.

With respect to this clone: Read coverage stops 3 residues before the CDR3 terminus; the germline J gene supplies the remainder. The rearrangement uses TRBV20-1 and TRBJ2-2; tentatively, D is TRBD2 (5 bases). Germline V CDR1 and CDR2: DFQATT, SNEGSKA (reference sequence). The V end was cut by 3 bases, the J end by 4 bases, with 9 bases between. The CDR3 loop spans 13 amino acids. CDR3 sequence reads: CSARLASTGELFF. CDR3 DNA, as far as it was read: TGCAGTGCTAGGCTAGCCTCCACCGGGGAG.